This T cell receptor beta chain appears in the sequencing data of a study of blood T cells in healthy people across ages. With each sample, at least 5 micrograms of total RNA were extracted. This clonotype was recorded only once. It was with a sample-barcoded 5' primer and a J-beta primer mix that a second PCR of about 7 to 12 cycles was run. TCRdb itself ran the 5' RACE reads through MiXCR, one entry per CDR3 protein. Altogether a few hundred thousand distinct CDR3 sequences are present, about 25% being singletons, with the ten largest covering approximately 3.5%. This sample was shared with a second study, whose subject was T cells of mothers and their children. As reported in that work: Microchimeric T cell clones that persisted were not detected.

The sequenced material came from blood. This TCR was sampled from a boy between 2 and 10 years old in good health.

The CDR3 region is CASSATGQQPQHF. In nucleotides, the CDR3 is TGTGCCAGCAGCGCCACGGGCCAACAGCCCCAGCATTTT. The rearrangement uses TRBV2 and TRBJ1-5; D is ambiguous. Trimming removed 6 bases from V and 7 bases from J, with 13 bases in between. Germline lookup yields CDR1 SNHLY and CDR2 FYNNEI. There are 13 residues in the CDR3.